The 31 T cell receptor beta chains in this list originate from one sample, sequenced in a study of blood T cell repertoires in COVID-19. Repertoires were generated with immunoSEQ multiplex PCR, while TCRdb's copy carries only in-frame clones and drops some. The sample has around 60,000 clones, around 84% seen once. Sequencing was performed on peripheral blood. Receptors originate from a woman in her sixties with acute or convalescent COVID-19.

This rearrangement joins TRBV9 to TRBJ2-7; TRBD1 aligns across 9 bases. V trimming: 5 bases; J trimming: 5 bases; junction bases outside the gene matches: 8. The CDR3 contains 14 residues. Germline CDR1 and CDR2: SGDLS and YYNGEE. In DNA form, the CDR3 reads TGTGCCAGCAGTCTTGGACAGGGGTCCCACGAGCAGTACTTC. Its protein is CASSLGQGSHEQYF.

The V and J genes are TRBV2 and TRBJ1-5; D perhaps matches TRBD1 (5 bases). CDR1 is SNHLY and CDR2 is FYNNEI in the germline V gene. CDR3 length: 14 amino acids. Trimming took 7 bases from V and 2 from J, leaving 12 bases between them. CDR3 in amino acids: CASIRGGGNQPQHF. In nucleotides, the CDR3 is TGTGCCAGCATTAGGGGAGGGGGCAATCAGCCCCAGCATTTT.

The rearrangement uses TRBV28 and TRBJ1-3; D possibly corresponds to TRBD1 (6 bases). This CDR3 is built from 14 residues. V shed 8 bases and J shed 4 bases, with 15 bases lying between them. Germline CDR1 MDHEN, CDR2 SYDVKM. CDR3 amino acids: CASGEGGLGNTIYF. Here the CDR3 DNA reads TGTGCCAGCGGCGAGGGGGGGCTAGGAAACACCATATATTTT.

V is TRBV3-1 (or the pseudogene TRBV3-2) and J is TRBJ2-7, with D tentatively TRBD2 (6 bases). This CDR3 is 16 amino acids long. V shed 0 bases and J shed 4 bases, with 16 bases lying between them. Looked up from germline, CDR1 is LGHDT and CDR2 is YNNKEL (reference sequence). CDR3 amino acids: CASSQDIGRGRYEQYF. The CDR3 DNA sequence: TGTGCCAGCAGCCAAGATATCGGGCGGGGTAGGTACGAGCAGTACTTC.

The CDR3: CASSLRGGAAGELFF. CDR3 DNA: TGTGCCAGCAGCTTAAGGGGAGGAGCGGCCGGGGAGCTGTTTTTT. The V and J genes are TRBV7-6 and TRBJ2-2; D perhaps matches TRBD2 (6 bases). Trimming removed 2 bases from V and 6 bases from J, with 13 bases in between. Germline lookup yields CDR1 SGHVS and CDR2 FNYEAQ. This CDR3 spans 15 amino acids.

As DNA, the CDR3 is TGTGCCAGCTCCCGGGGACAGGGAGGGGAAAAACTGTTTTTT. This translates into CASSRGQGGEKLFF. This chain joins TRBV25-1 and TRBJ1-4; 9 nucleotides align to TRBD1. CDR3 size: 14 residues. V shed 8 bases, J shed 8 bases, and the junction held 9 bases outside the gene matches. CDR1 MGHDK and CDR2 SYGVNS come from the germline V gene.

This clone was seen repeatedly, ten times or more. The chain recombines TRBV4-1 with TRBJ2-3, with TRBD1 as a possible D gene (5 bases). Germline CDR1 MGHRA, CDR2 YSYEKL. V shed 4 bases and J shed 6 bases, with 8 bases lying between them. The CDR3 contains 12 residues. The CDR3 nucleotides are TGCGCCAGCAGCCTCAAGGGGGATACGCAGTATTTT. It is translated as CASSLKGDTQYF.

CDR3 in amino acids: CASGGFRGEAFF. The DNA of the CDR3 is TGTGCTAGTGGTGGGTTCCGGGGGGAAGCTTTCTTT. V usage is TRBV12-5 and J usage is TRBJ1-1; weak D call: TRBD1 (5 bases). Trimming left V 5 bases short and J 8 bases short, with 12 bases between. This CDR3 has 12 residues. The germline V gene has CDR1 LGHNT and CDR2 FRNRAP.

The gene calls are TRBV18 and TRBJ2-3, with a tentative D call TRBD2 (7 bases). The CDR3 totals 18 residues. Germline V gene data show CDR1 as KGHSH and CDR2 as LQKENI. Deletions cut 2 bases from V and 2 bases from J, with 20 bases between. CDR3 in amino acids: CASSPASRGGLNTDTQYF. The CDR3 region has the DNA TGTGCCAGCTCACCAGCTTCAAGGGGGGGACTTAACACAGATACGCAGTATTTT.

The genes are TRBV5-1 and TRBJ1-1; TRBD1 is a possible D gene (6 bases). Trimming removed 2 bases from V and 4 bases from J, with 12 bases in between. The length of the CDR3 is 14 residues. Looked up from germline, CDR1 is SGHRS and CDR2 is YFSETQ. The CDR3 region has the DNA TGCGCCAGCAGCTTTGGGGGAGGGGGCACTGAAGCTTTCTTT. Residues: CASSFGGGGTEAFF.

The J gene is TRBJ1-4, the V gene TRBV5-1; D unresolved. Germline CDR1 is SGHRS and CDR2 is YFSETQ. The V end was cut by 0 bases, the J end by 2 bases, with 11 bases between. There are 16 residues in the CDR3. For the CDR3, the DNA is TGCGCCAGCAGCTTGGCCATAACAGATACTAATGAAAAACTGTTTTTT. This codes for CASSLAITDTNEKLFF.

The V and J genes are TRBV4-1 and TRBJ1-6; TRBD1 might be the D (5 bases). CDR1 and CDR2 from the germline V gene are MGHRA and YSYEKL. V was shortened by 2 bases and J by 7 bases, with 12 bases between the two germline ends. The CDR3 sequence is 15 residues long. The chain's CDR3 is CASSQSSRENSPLHF. The CDR3 DNA is TGCGCCAGCAGCCAATCAAGCAGGGAAAATTCACCCCTCCACTTT.

The genes are TRBV3-1 (or the pseudogene TRBV3-2) and TRBJ2-3; 14 bases agree with TRBD2. The germline V gene encodes CDR1 LGHDT and CDR2 YNNKEL (reference sequence). This CDR3 contains 18 residues. V was clipped by 4 bases and J by 3 bases; unmatched bases: 9. This CDR3 is CASSLKTSGGAGTDTQYF. The CDR3 DNA is TGTGCCAGCAGCCTAAAGACTAGCGGGGGGGCAGGGACAGATACGCAGTATTTT.

The V gene is TRBV11-3, the J gene TRBJ2-3, with 8 positions matching TRBD1. Germline assignment: CDR1 SGHNT and CDR2 YENEEA. The CDR3 consists of 16 residues. The V segment lost 6 bases and the J segment 2 bases; nucleotides outside the gene matches: 10. As DNA, the CDR3 is TGTGCCAGCAGTAGTAGCAGGGGGCGCGACACAGATACGCAGTATTTT. It encodes CASSSSRGRDTDTQYF.

The rearrangement uses TRBV5-1 and TRBJ2-3; 10 bases match TRBD2. Germline V CDR1 and CDR2: SGHRS, YFSETQ. The CDR3 contains 15 residues. V trimming: 3 bases; J trimming: 2 bases; junction bases outside the gene matches: 3. The chain's CDR3 is CASSSGLANTDTQYF. In DNA, the CDR3 is TGCGCCAGCAGCTCGGGACTAGCGAACACAGATACGCAGTATTTT.

This sequence joins TRBV5-6 and TRBJ1-1; 7 bases fit TRBD1. CDR1 and CDR2 (germline): SGHDT, YYEEEE. The CDR3 covers 15 residues. The V gene end was trimmed by 2 bases and the J gene end by 1 base; junction bases not matched to a gene: 5. The CDR3 DNA reads TGTGCCAGCAGCTTTTCCGACAGGGCGAACACTGAAGCTTTCTTT. This encodes CASSFSDRANTEAFF.

The chain couples TRBV20-1 to TRBJ1-1; D is uncertain. With 3 bases removed from V and 11 bases from J, the gap between germline ends came to 13 bases. The CDR3 length is 11 residues. The germline CDR1 and CDR2 sequences are DFQATT and SNEGSKA (reference sequence). The DNA of the CDR3 is TGCAGTGCTAGGCTTTGGCCATATGCTTTCTTT. Its protein is CSARLWPYAFF.

The chain combines TRBV6-5 with TRBJ1-4; the D gene is possibly TRBD1 (5 bases). The CDR3 has 12 amino acids. The ends were cut back, 8 bases at V and 4 bases at J, with 8 bases in the middle. Looked up from germline, CDR1 is MNHEY and CDR2 is SVGAGI. CDR3 amino acids: CASRGFNEKLFF. The CDR3 DNA sequence: TGTGCCAGCCGGGGGTTTAATGAAAAACTGTTTTTT.

The CDR3 here is CASSAGQSTRADTQYF. CDR3 sequence (DNA): TGTGCCAGCAGCGCGGGACAATCGACGAGGGCAGATACGCAGTATTTT. The rearrangement joins TRBV9 to TRBJ2-3; maybe TRBD1 (6 bases). Germline V gene data show CDR1 as SGDLS and CDR2 as YYNGEE. There are 16 residues in the CDR3. Trimming took 3 bases from V and 4 from J, leaving 18 bases between them.

CDR3 amino acids: CASRGAGMQPQHF. DNA for the CDR3: TGTGCCAGCAGGGGGGCAGGGATGCAGCCCCAGCATTTT. The V and J genes are TRBV2 and TRBJ1-5; a possible D gene is TRBD1 (6 bases). Germline V gene sequence: CDR1 SNHLY, CDR2 FYNNEI. The CDR3 covers 13 residues. V was shortened by 6 bases and J by 7 bases, with 13 bases between the two germline ends.

The genes are TRBV6-1 and TRBJ2-7; 9 bases fit TRBD1. The V gene end was trimmed by 3 bases and the J gene end by 5 bases; junction bases not matched to a gene: 8. This CDR3 region has 15 residues. Germline CDR1 and CDR2: MNHNS and SASEGT. DNA for the CDR3: TGTGCCAGCAGTGACCTGGGGACAGGGAACCACGAGCAGTACTTC. This gives the protein CASSDLGTGNHEQYF.

CDR3 loop: CASSPGGGNQPQHF. In nucleotides, the CDR3 is TGCGCCAGCAGCCCAGGGGGCGGCAATCAGCCCCAGCATTTT. This rearrangement joins TRBV5-1 to TRBJ1-5; 8 bases are shared with TRBD1. The length of the CDR3 is 14 residues. With 4 bases clipped from V and 2 bases from J, the junction kept 2 bases outside the gene matches. CDR1 is SGHRS, CDR2 YFSETQ, per germline.

J is TRBJ1-1 and V is TRBV18; 11 bases align to TRBD1. CDR1 and CDR2 (germline): KGHSH, LQKENI. V trimming: 5 bases; J trimming: 4 bases; junction bases outside the gene matches: 9. The CDR3 has 16 amino acids. Here the CDR3 reads CASSATRDRGTTEAFF. The CDR3 DNA reads as TGTGCCAGCTCAGCAACCCGGGACAGGGGGACCACTGAAGCTTTCTTT.

The chain recombines TRBV7-9 with TRBJ2-7; 9 bases agree with TRBD1. CDR3 length: 18 amino acids. Losses at the gene ends were 1 base for V and 1 base for J; bases not matched to a gene: 11. Per germline, CDR1 SEHNR and CDR2 FQNEAQ (reference sequence). CDR3 amino acids: CASSLGTGVTPSSYEQYF. The CDR3 nucleotides read TGTGCCAGCAGCTTAGGGACAGGGGTGACTCCCTCTTCCTACGAGCAGTACTTC.

This clone occurred a few times. V is TRBV10-2 and J is TRBJ2-5, with 11 bases matching TRBD1. The germline gives CDR1 WSHSY, CDR2 SAAADI. The CDR3 loop spans 15 amino acids. J lost 2 bases, V lost 2 bases, and 1 base had no gene match. CDR3 sequence: CASSEGDRGQETQYF. Here the CDR3 DNA reads TGCGCCAGCAGTGAGGGGGACAGGGGGCAAGAGACCCAGTACTTC.

The chain links TRBV10-1 to TRBJ1-1; D ambiguous. V shed 3 bases and J shed 8 bases, with 13 bases lying between them. CDR3 length: 13 amino acids. CDR1 WNHNN and CDR2 SYGVQD come from the germline V gene (reference sequence). The CDR3 DNA reads as TGCGCCAGCAGTGATGAGGTGGCGCGGGAAGCTTTCTTT. This codes for CASSDEVAREAFF.

The chain links TRBV2 to TRBJ1-5; D unclear. CDR3 size: 13 residues. The germline CDR1 and CDR2 sequences are SNHLY and FYNNEI. The germline V and J ends were trimmed by 7 bases and 4 bases, with 11 bases remaining between them. The DNA of the CDR3 is TGTGCCAGCACCGGGGAAAGGAATCAGCCCCAGCATTTT. Protein sequence: CASTGERNQPQHF.

V and J are TRBV3-1 (or the pseudogene TRBV3-2) and TRBJ2-3, with 9 bases matching TRBD2. Trimming took 0 bases from V and 1 from J; bases not matched to a gene: 2. This CDR3 region has 16 residues. Germline V lookup: CDR1 LGHDT, CDR2 YNNKEL (reference sequence). DNA of the CDR3: TGTGCCAGCAGCCAAGATGTAGCGGGGGGCACAGATACGCAGTATTTT. This translates into CASSQDVAGGTDTQYF.

The chain is built from TRBV20-1 and TRBJ2-1; maybe TRBD1 (6 bases). The germline gives CDR1 DFQATT, CDR2 SNEGSKA (reference sequence). The CDR3 totals 13 residues. V was cut by 3 bases and J by 8 bases, with 14 bases left in between. The CDR3 reads CSASVTGRDEQFF. The CDR3 DNA is TGCAGTGCTAGTGTAACAGGGCGGGATGAGCAGTTCTTC.

The rearrangement links TRBV7-2 to TRBJ2-3; TRBD2 matches at 7 bases. This CDR3 region has 18 residues. Per the germline V gene, CDR1 is SGHTA and CDR2 is FQGNSA. The V segment lost 1 base and the J segment 2 bases; nucleotides outside the gene matches: 12. The CDR3 spells CASSLGGGRGVPTDTQYF. Written as DNA, the CDR3 is TGTGCCAGCAGCTTAGGAGGAGGACGGGGGGTGCCCACAGATACGCAGTATTTT.

The J gene is TRBJ1-4, the V gene TRBV2; TRBD1 matches 7 bases. Germline assignment: CDR1 SNHLY and CDR2 FYNNEI. This CDR3 is built from 13 residues. Trimming cost V 3 bases and J 8 bases; bases outside gene matches: 3. The CDR3 is CASSETGIEKLFF. The CDR3 DNA is TGTGCCAGCAGTGAGACAGGGATAGAAAAACTGTTTTTT.